This entry describes one TCR beta chain. The study recruited people aged roughly 18 to 89 years across about 25 US areas. The sample comes from a study of blood T cell repertoires in COVID-19. About the study: Symptom resolution, clearance, or two negative PCRs marked donors in Cohort 3 as recovered. Samples of COVID-19 (acute and convalescent) were obtained from the United States, Italy and Spain. The cDNA or gDNA used as material had been derived from T cells, B-cell-depleted T cells, or PBMCs.

Trimming removed 0 bases at V and 5 bases at J, with 7 bases between. The CDR3 length is 13 residues. CDR1 ENHRY and CDR2 SYGVKD come from the germline V gene. Clones were sequenced by immunoSEQ multiplex PCR, and TCRdb holds only the in-frame ones, with some missing. There are roughly 140,000 clones in the sample; 84% occur only once, and 3.5% to 5% lies in the top ten. The V call is TRBV10-3, the J call TRBJ1-2; perhaps TRBD1 as D (5 bases). The sequenced sample consisted of PBMCs or T cells enriched from blood (not recorded which). The TCR originated in a man aged 45-65 years in a cohort exposed to, infected with or recovered from COVID-19 (not recorded which). CDR3 bases: TGTGCCATCAGTGAGTCCCGGGGGTATGGCTACACCTTC. Its translation is CAISESRGYGYTF.